This passage covers 22 T cell receptor beta chains from one sample sequenced in a study of blood T cell repertoires in COVID-19. TCRdb's copy holds only in-frame clones and misses some; the assay was immunoSEQ multiplex PCR. The sample has 110,000 to 150,000 clones, just under 90% seen once; the top ten hold roughly 9.6%. Sequenced input: peripheral blood. The receptors were sampled from an elderly woman with acute or convalescent COVID-19.

The V call is TRBV6-5, the J call TRBJ1-4; no clear D. The CDR3 is 13 amino acids. V lost 6 bases and J lost 7, with 12 bases in between. Germline loops: CDR1 MNHEY, CDR2 SVGAGI. The CDR3 DNA reads as TGTGCCAGCAGCCGGGGTTATAGTGAAAAACTGTTTTTT. This encodes CASSRGYSEKLFF.

This chain connects TRBV6-5 to TRBJ2-5; 9 bases line up with TRBD1. V was pared by 5 bases and J by 4 bases, with 8 bases of the junction left unmatched. Germline loops: CDR1 MNHEY, CDR2 SVGAGI. The CDR3 is 15 residues long. The CDR3 DNA follows: TGTGCCAGCAGTCTTGGACAGGGGTTGTTAGAGACCCAGTACTTC. Protein: CASSLGQGLLETQYF.

The genes are TRBV19 and TRBJ1-2; 8 nucleotides agree with TRBD1. CDR1 LNHDA and CDR2 SQIVND come from the germline V gene (reference sequence). V trimming: 6 bases; J trimming: 4 bases; junction bases outside the gene matches: 7. The CDR3 loop spans 14 amino acids. The CDR3 loop is CASSDQGAGYGYTF. The DNA of the CDR3 is TGTGCCAGTAGCGATCAGGGGGCAGGCTATGGCTACACCTTC.

This sequence joins TRBV9 and TRBJ1-3, with a tentative D call TRBD1 (5 bases). V was trimmed by 4 bases and J by 2 bases, leaving 13 bases between them. The V gene's germline CDR1 is SGDLS and CDR2 YYNGEE. The CDR3 runs 15 residues. The CDR3 region has the DNA TGTGCCAGCAGCCCCGGGGGAGGGACTGGAAACACCATATATTTT. Translation: CASSPGGGTGNTIYF.

The rearrangement joins TRBV19 to TRBJ1-1, with a tentative D call TRBD1 (5 bases). V was clipped by 4 bases and J by 5 bases, with 20 bases between them. CDR3 length: 16 amino acids. CDR1 and CDR2 (germline): LNHDA, SQIVND (reference sequence). As DNA, the CDR3 is TGTGCCAGTAGTAGGGGCCGGGTACCCCCGAGGACTGAAGCTTTCTTT. It translates to CASSRGRVPPRTEAFF.

V gene TRBV5-6 combines with J gene TRBJ1-6, with D perhaps TRBD1 (5 bases). This CDR3 spans 14 amino acids. Germline V lookup: CDR1 SGHDT, CDR2 YYEEEE. Trimming removed 2 bases from V and 9 bases from J, with 12 bases in between. The CDR3 DNA reads TGTGCCAGCAGCTTAGGGCCCACAGGTTCACCCCTCCACTTT. Protein: CASSLGPTGSPLHF.

Notes on this clone: Other DNA sequences in the same sample also yield this CDR3. The chain links TRBV6-1 to TRBJ2-1; a possible D gene is TRBD1 (7 bases). The CDR3 has 16 residues. Germline CDR1 reads MNHNS; CDR2 reads SASEGT. V was shortened by 1 base and J by 1 base, with 11 bases between the two germline ends. CDR3 residues: CASSEGAGGSYNEQFF. The CDR3 DNA follows: TGTGCCAGCAGTGAAGGGGCAGGGGGGTCCTACAATGAGCAGTTCTTC.

The chain carries TRBV5-1 and TRBJ2-3; TRBD1 agrees at 7 bases. This CDR3 is built from 14 residues. Germline lookup yields CDR1 SGHRS and CDR2 YFSETQ. V lost 7 bases and J lost 1; bases outside the gene matches: 6. CDR3 coding DNA: TGCGCCAGCCGCAGAACAGGGGGCACAGATACGCAGTATTTT. This encodes CASRRTGGTDTQYF.

The rearrangement links TRBV30 to TRBJ1-2; tentative D call: TRBD1 (6 bases). Germline-derived CDR1 and CDR2 are GTSNPN and SVGIG (reference sequence). This CDR3 has 13 amino acids. The V and J ends lost 4 bases and 4 bases respectively, with 13 bases between them. The CDR3 spells CAWKDSLGYGYTF. In DNA, the CDR3 is TGTGCCTGGAAGGACAGTCTCGGCTATGGCTACACCTTC.

This sequence joins TRBV20-1 and TRBJ2-3; a weak D match, TRBD1 (5 bases). CDR3 size: 11 residues. V shed 5 bases and J shed 8 bases, with 11 bases lying between them. CDR1 DFQATT and CDR2 SNEGSKA come from the germline V gene (reference sequence). The DNA for the CDR3 is TGCAGTGCTGTTCCTAGGGGTACGCAGTATTTT. Translation gives CSAVPRGTQYF.

This sequence joins TRBV10-1 and TRBJ1-2, with 8 bases aligning to TRBD1. V was pared by 9 bases and J by 2 bases, with 8 bases of the junction left unmatched. This CDR3 has 14 amino acids. Germline CDR1 and CDR2: WNHNN and SYGVQD (reference sequence). The CDR3 sequence is CARDRERINYGYTF. CDR3 DNA: TGCGCCAGGGACAGGGAACGAATCAACTATGGCTACACCTTC.

This chain joins TRBV9 and TRBJ2-1; TRBD2 agrees at 11 bases. The junction had 3 bases not matched to a gene; V was cut back by 0 bases and J by 7 bases. The CDR3 spans 15 residues. The germline V gene has CDR1 SGDLS and CDR2 YYNGEE. This CDR3 reads CASSVEGLADNEQFF. Written as DNA, the CDR3 is TGTGCCAGCAGCGTAGAGGGACTAGCGGATAATGAGCAGTTCTTC.

The genes are TRBV9 and TRBJ2-7; TRBD1 aligns across 9 bases. After removal of 4 bases from V and 4 bases from J, the junction contained 9 bases not matched to a gene. The CDR3 extends over 15 amino acids. Germline V lookup: CDR1 SGDLS, CDR2 YYNGEE. DNA for the CDR3: TGTGCCAGCAGCCCCCGGGACAGGGAGGATTACGAGCAGTACTTC. Protein: CASSPRDREDYEQYF.

This chain connects TRBV11-1 to TRBJ2-3, with TRBD1 matching over 7 bases. V lost 2 bases to trimming and J lost 0 bases; unmatched junction nucleotides: 5. CDR3 length equals 16 residues. Looked up from germline, CDR1 is SGHAT and CDR2 is FQDESV (reference sequence). CDR3 in DNA: TGTGCCAGCAGCTTACTGAACAGGGGAAGCACAGATACGCAGTATTTT. Protein sequence: CASSLLNRGSTDTQYF.

The rearrangement uses TRBV7-9 and TRBJ2-6; a possible D gene is TRBD1 (6 bases). The germline V gene encodes CDR1 SEHNR and CDR2 FQNEAQ (reference sequence). Trimming removed 5 bases from V and 2 bases from J, with 19 bases in between. This CDR3 is built from 18 residues. CDR3 in DNA: TGTGCCAGCAGCCCTCGGGCAGGGGAAGGTACTGGGGCCAACGTCCTGACTTTC. It codes for CASSPRAGEGTGANVLTF.

The chain has TRBV5-6 and TRBJ2-5; 7 bases map to TRBD1. Germline V lookup: CDR1 SGHDT, CDR2 YYEEEE. The CDR3 covers 14 residues. V dropped 5 bases and J dropped 5; count of bases not matched to a gene: 9. Written as DNA, the CDR3 is TGTGCCAGCAGTACCGGACAGGTTGGGGAGACCCAGTACTTC. As protein: CASSTGQVGETQYF.

The genes are TRBV12-3 or TRBV12-4 and TRBJ1-2; D perhaps matches TRBD1 (5 bases). The CDR3 contains 13 residues. The ends were cut back, 1 base at V and 4 bases at J, with 7 bases in the middle. CDR3 nucleotide sequence: TGTGCCAGCAGTTTAGGACAGACCTATGGCTACACCTTC. Protein: CASSLGQTYGYTF.

This clone was seen a handful of times. The chain uses TRBV5-6 and TRBJ1-2; D call uncertain. This CDR3 comprises 13 residues. Germline V CDR1 and CDR2: SGHDT, YYEEEE. The V gene lost 1 base and the J gene lost 6 bases, with 10 bases spanning the gap. For the CDR3, the DNA is TGTGCCAGCAGCTTGTTACATTCCCATGGCTACACCTTC. It is translated as CASSLLHSHGYTF.

The chain employs TRBV10-3 and TRBJ1-2; 8 bases agree with TRBD1. The V gene end was trimmed by 3 bases and the J gene end by 4 bases; junction bases not matched to a gene: 13. The CDR3 consists of 17 residues. From germline, CDR1 is ENHRY and CDR2 SYGVKD. CDR3 DNA sequence: TGTGCCATCAGTGAAGGGGACAGGCCGGGCCTTGGCTATGGCTACACCTTC. Amino acid sequence: CAISEGDRPGLGYGYTF.

This chain uses TRBV6-5 with TRBJ1-1; 7 nucleotides line up with TRBD1. Germline V CDR1 and CDR2: MNHEY, SVGAGI. V shed 7 bases and J 7 bases; nucleotides not matched to a gene: 3. This CDR3 has 11 amino acids. CDR3 sequence reads: CASKGTVEAFF. CDR3 sequence (DNA): TGTGCCAGCAAAGGGACAGTTGAAGCTTTCTTT.

The genes are TRBV12-5 and TRBJ1-6, with TRBD1 matching 7 bases. The germline CDR1 and CDR2 sequences are LGHNT and FRNRAP. This CDR3 region has 14 residues. Trimming took 5 bases from V and 3 from J; bases not matched to a gene: 1. DNA of the CDR3: TGTGCTAGTGGTGGGGACAGCTATAATTCACCCCTCCACTTT. This translates into CASGGDSYNSPLHF.

The V gene is TRBV19, the J gene TRBJ2-5; the match to TRBD2 covers 12 bases. Trimming removed 6 bases from V and 6 bases from J; junction bases left unmatched: 14. Germline loops: CDR1 LNHDA, CDR2 SQIVND (reference sequence). The CDR3 length is 17 residues. Here the CDR3 reads CASRGLRTSGVGKTQYF. Written as DNA, the CDR3 is TGTGCCAGTAGAGGGCTTCGGACTAGCGGGGTCGGAAAGACCCAGTACTTC.